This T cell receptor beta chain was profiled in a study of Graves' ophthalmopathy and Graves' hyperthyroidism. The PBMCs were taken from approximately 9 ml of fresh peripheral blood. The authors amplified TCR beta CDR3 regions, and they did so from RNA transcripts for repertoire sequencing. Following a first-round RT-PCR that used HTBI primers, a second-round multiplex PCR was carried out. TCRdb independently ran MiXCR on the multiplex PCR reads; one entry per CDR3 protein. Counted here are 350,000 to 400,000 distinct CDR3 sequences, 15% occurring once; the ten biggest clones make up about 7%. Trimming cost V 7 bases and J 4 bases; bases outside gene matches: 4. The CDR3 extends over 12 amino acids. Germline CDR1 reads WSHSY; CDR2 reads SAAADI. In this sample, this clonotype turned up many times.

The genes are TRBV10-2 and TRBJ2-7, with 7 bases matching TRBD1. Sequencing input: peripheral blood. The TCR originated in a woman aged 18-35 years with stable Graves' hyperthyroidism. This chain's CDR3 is CASKGAQYEQYF. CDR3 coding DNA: TGCGCCAGCAAGGGGGCGCAATACGAGCAGTACTTC.